The next 32 T cell receptor beta chains were all read from a single sample in a study of T cell responses to AZD1222 COVID-19 vaccine. Repertoires were generated with immunoSEQ multiplex PCR, while TCRdb's copy carries only in-frame clones and drops some. The data contain about 200,000 clones, around 90% of them singletons. Source: peripheral blood, taken 28 days after the second dose of the MenACWY control vaccine. Receptor source: an adult who received the MenACWY meningococcal vaccine as a control.

As DNA, the CDR3 is TGTGCCACCAGTGAGCATAGCGGGAGGAGGTCAGATACGCAGTATTTT. Protein sequence: CATSEHSGRRSDTQYF. This chain connects TRBV24-1 to TRBJ2-3, with TRBD2 identical over 10 bases. The CDR3 runs to 16 residues. The germline V gene encodes CDR1 KGHDR and CDR2 SFDVKD. V was pared by 4 bases and J by 4 bases, with 7 bases of the junction left unmatched.

This clone was seen more than once but under ten times. A read error may produce the germline difference seen at one junction end. J is TRBJ2-2 and V is TRBV10-3; 9 positions match TRBD1. CDR1 is ENHRY, CDR2 SYGVKD, per germline. The CDR3 length is 14 residues. The CDR3 bases are TGTGCCATCACTGAGGACAGGGGAAACGGGGAGCTGTTTTTT. Encoded protein: CAITEDRGNGELFF.

The chain joins TRBV12-3 or TRBV12-4 to TRBJ1-1, with D tentatively TRBD1 (6 bases). Deletions cut 6 bases from V and 0 bases from J, with 8 bases between. CDR3 length: 13 amino acids. CDR3 nucleotide sequence: TGTGCCAGCAGCAGGGGCATGAACACTGAAGCTTTCTTT. Amino acids: CASSRGMNTEAFF.

The J gene is TRBJ2-6, the V gene TRBV7-2; 7 nucleotides agree with TRBD2. CDR1 and CDR2 from the germline V gene are SGHTA and FQGNSA. Unmatched junction bases numbered 5, after V lost 3 bases and J lost 0 bases. This CDR3 comprises 17 residues. DNA for the CDR3: TGTGCCAGCAGCTTCAGCGGGGTGAGCTCTGGGGCCAACGTCCTGACTTTC. Translating gives CASSFSGVSSGANVLTF.

The chain is built from TRBV20-1 and TRBJ2-1; D is uncertain. The V end was cut by 3 bases, the J end by 5 bases, with 14 bases between. Germline CDR1 and CDR2: DFQATT and SNEGSKA (reference sequence). The CDR3 sequence is 14 residues long. CDR3 sequence reads: CSASWGFRNNEQFF. In DNA form, the CDR3 reads TGCAGTGCTAGTTGGGGTTTCCGTAACAATGAGCAGTTCTTC.

The CDR3 spells CASSLADRDGYTF. The DNA for the CDR3 is TGTGCCAGCAGCTTGGCGGACAGGGATGGCTACACCTTC. The chain recombines TRBV5-6 with TRBJ1-2; 8 nucleotides agree with TRBD1. This CDR3 is built from 13 residues. V shed 0 bases and J 6 bases; nucleotides not matched to a gene: 1. Germline V gene data show CDR1 as SGHDT and CDR2 as YYEEEE.

The chain uses TRBV2 and TRBJ2-1, with 8 positions matching TRBD1. Germline CDR1 SNHLY, CDR2 FYNNEI. V shed 1 base, J shed 6 bases, and the junction held 2 bases outside the gene matches. There are 14 residues in the CDR3. CDR3 in amino acids: CASSEGQGPNEQFF. The DNA for the CDR3 is TGTGCCAGCAGTGAAGGACAGGGGCCCAATGAGCAGTTCTTC.

J is TRBJ2-3 and V is TRBV9; D possibly corresponds to TRBD1 (5 bases). Trimming shortened V by 0 bases and J by 5 bases, and 22 bases separated the two germline ends. The CDR3 is 18 amino acids. From germline, CDR1 is SGDLS and CDR2 YYNGEE. The CDR3 spells CASSVVGGAGASLDTQYF. The CDR3 DNA follows: TGTGCCAGCAGCGTAGTTGGCGGCGCTGGGGCAAGTTTAGATACGCAGTATTTT.

J is TRBJ2-2 and V is TRBV7-6; D uncertain. The length of the CDR3 is 14 residues. V was pared by 1 base and J by 1 base, with 4 bases between. The germline gives CDR1 SGHVS, CDR2 FNYEAQ. CDR3 region: CASSLGGNTGELFF. In DNA form, the CDR3 reads TGTGCCAGCAGCTTAGGAGGGAACACCGGGGAGCTGTTTTTT.

The gene calls are TRBV9 and TRBJ2-7; 8 bases are a match to TRBD2. The junction had 5 bases not matched to a gene; V was cut back by 3 bases and J by 0 bases. The CDR3 has 15 residues. CDR1 and CDR2 from the germline V gene are SGDLS and YYNGEE. CDR3 amino acids: CASSASGTSSYEQYF. Here the CDR3 DNA reads TGTGCCAGCAGCGCTTCCGGGACTAGCTCCTACGAGCAGTACTTC.

The gene calls are TRBV10-3 and TRBJ2-3; D is possibly TRBD1 (5 bases). CDR3 length: 13 amino acids. V lost 3 bases to trimming and J lost 1 base, with 5 bases between them. Germline CDR1 and CDR2: ENHRY and SYGVKD. CDR3 bases: TGTGCCATCAGTGAAGGGGGCACAGATACGCAGTATTTT. Protein: CAISEGGTDTQYF.

The chain carries TRBV7-8 and TRBJ1-3; D ambiguous. Germline V CDR1 and CDR2: SGHVS, FQNEAQ. The CDR3 is made up of 13 amino acids. V was clipped by 4 bases and J by 0 bases, with 4 bases between them. DNA for the CDR3: TGTGCCAGCAGCTCCACCTCTGGAAACACCATATATTTT. Translation: CASSSTSGNTIYF.

The V gene is TRBV2, the J gene TRBJ1-1; D unresolved. The germline gives CDR1 SNHLY, CDR2 FYNNEI. CDR3 length: 11 residues. V lost 7 bases and J lost 1, with 4 bases in between. Written as DNA, the CDR3 is TGTGCCAGCATAGGGAACACTGAAGCTTTCTTT. Translating it yields CASIGNTEAFF.

V and J are TRBV28 and TRBJ1-5, with a weak D call TRBD1 (5 bases). CDR1 and CDR2 (germline): MDHEN, SYDVKM. The V gene lost 2 bases and the J gene lost 2 bases, with 13 bases spanning the gap. The CDR3 has 16 amino acids. The CDR3 DNA is TGTGCCAGCAGTTTAGGCAGGGAGAGCGGCAATCAGCCCCAGCATTTT. Protein: CASSLGRESGNQPQHF.

The chain uses TRBV19 and TRBJ2-5; D is possibly TRBD1 or TRBD2 (5 bases each). There are 14 residues in the CDR3. Trimming took 8 bases from V and 5 from J, leaving 18 bases between them. The germline V gene encodes CDR1 LNHDA and CDR2 SQIVND (reference sequence). As DNA, the CDR3 is TGTGCCAGTGGGGCACCCGAGGGGTATGAGACCCAGTACTTC. It codes for CASGAPEGYETQYF.

The chain links TRBV21-1 to TRBJ2-1. TRBV21-1 is noted as a pseudogene. This CDR3 region has 12 residues. The CDR3 loop reads CASPRVYNEQFF. Written as DNA, the CDR3 is TGTGCCAGTCCTAGGGTTTACAATGAGCAGTTCTTC.

The gene calls are TRBV9 and TRBJ2-2; 7 nucleotides align to TRBD2. V lost 4 bases, J lost 6 bases, and 12 bases stayed unmatched. The CDR3 extends over 16 amino acids. Germline CDR1 SGDLS, CDR2 YYNGEE. Written as DNA, the CDR3 is TGTGCCAGCAGCCCTCAAGGGGCAGGGAGGGCCGGGGAGCTGTTTTTT. It specifies CASSPQGAGRAGELFF.

The J gene is TRBJ1-2, the V gene TRBV19, with TRBD1 matching over 7 bases. This CDR3 comprises 16 residues. V shed 3 bases, J shed 6 bases, and the junction held 13 bases outside the gene matches. Per the germline V gene, CDR1 is LNHDA and CDR2 is SQIVND (reference sequence). The DNA of the CDR3 is TGTGCCAGTAGTATTCGGACAGGAGGGCGCGGAGATGGCTACACCTTC. Amino acid sequence: CASSIRTGGRGDGYTF.

This sequence joins TRBV19 and TRBJ1-2, with a possible D match to TRBD1 (6 bases). This CDR3 has 14 residues. CDR1 is LNHDA and CDR2 is SQIVND in the germline V gene (reference sequence). The V and J ends lost 5 bases and 8 bases respectively, with 18 bases between them. The CDR3 is CASSQTGPGPGYTF. CDR3 sequence (DNA): TGTGCCAGTAGTCAAACAGGGCCCGGGCCAGGCTACACCTTC.

In regard to this clone: This sample includes further DNA sequences coding for the same CDR3. The rearrangement uses TRBV19 and TRBJ2-7; D gene unclear. Looked up from germline, CDR1 is LNHDA and CDR2 is SQIVND (reference sequence). Trimming removed 0 bases from V and 7 bases from J, with 4 bases in between. The CDR3 has 11 amino acids. CDR3 bases: TGTGCCAGTAGTATAGAGGGTGAGCAGTACTTC. Translation gives CASSIEGEQYF.

J is TRBJ1-2 and V is TRBV5-1; D gene uncertain. The CDR3 has 17 residues. From germline, CDR1 is SGHRS and CDR2 YFSETQ. Trimming took off 5 bases at V and 6 bases at J, with 26 bases between the two ends. CDR3 sequence reads: CASSKNPSDRRMDGYTF. As DNA, the CDR3 is TGCGCCAGCAGTAAAAACCCCTCGGACCGAAGAATGGATGGCTACACCTTC. The variable domain in full, with the rest retrieved from reference TRBV5-1 and TRBJ1-2, is KAGVTQTPRYLIKTRGQQVTLSCSPISGHRSVSWYQQTPGQGLQFLFEYFSETQRNKGNFPGRFSGRQFSNSRSEMNVSTLELGDSALYLCASSKNPSDRRMDGYTFGSGTRLTVV.

With respect to this clone: One end of the junction is discordant with germline, which a read error may explain. The chain combines TRBV7-9 with TRBJ2-7; 7 bases are shared with TRBD2. The CDR3 has 15 residues. CDR1 and CDR2 (germline): SEHNR, FQNEAQ (reference sequence). CDR3 sequence reads: CASTLGAGGIYEQYF. Here the CDR3 DNA reads TGTGCCAGCACCTTAGGGGCCGGGGGGATCTACGAGCAGTACTTC.

The genes are TRBV7-2 and TRBJ2-3; tentative D call: TRBD1 (6 bases). Germline loops: CDR1 SGHTA, CDR2 FQGNSA. The V and J ends lost 4 bases and 2 bases respectively, with 19 bases between them. This CDR3 has 17 residues. The CDR3 loop is CASSSGTRPNPTDTQYF. DNA for the CDR3: TGTGCCAGCAGCTCGGGGACAAGACCGAACCCCACAGATACGCAGTATTTT.

The gene calls are TRBV29-1 and TRBJ1-2, with D uncertain. Germline V gene data show CDR1 as SQVTM and CDR2 as ANQGSEA. V was clipped by 5 bases and J by 2 bases, with 18 bases between them. The CDR3 has 15 residues. For the CDR3, the DNA is TGCAGCGTTCCCAAGGAGGCCCACCCAAACTATGGCTACACCTTC. This translates into CSVPKEAHPNYGYTF.

The chain recombines TRBV15 with TRBJ2-1, with D tentatively TRBD1 or TRBD2 (5 bases each). This CDR3 has 12 amino acids. Germline assignment: CDR1 LNHNV and CDR2 YYDKDF (reference sequence). The ends were cut back, 5 bases at V and 15 bases at J, with 17 bases in the middle. The CDR3 region has the DNA TGTGCCACCAGCTTTCGGGACCGGCGGAGGTTCTTC. Its protein is CATSFRDRRRFF.

This chain links TRBV18 with TRBJ1-1; 7 bases are shared with TRBD1. Germline loops: CDR1 KGHSH, CDR2 LQKENI. Trimming cost V 4 bases and J 1 base; bases outside gene matches: 6. The CDR3 sequence is 15 residues long. The CDR3 region has the DNA TGTGCCAGCTCACGTCTACAGGGGAGGAACACTGAAGCTTTCTTT. Amino acids: CASSRLQGRNTEAFF.

The chain joins TRBV19 to TRBJ2-1; TRBD2 matches at 11 bases. Germline trimming cut 10 bases from V and 13 bases from J; bases unmatched to any gene: 15. The CDR3 totals 14 residues. In germline, CDR1 is LNHDA, CDR2 SQIVND (reference sequence). Written as DNA, the CDR3 is TGTGCCACCGACGATCGGACTAGCGGGCGACACCAGTTCTTC. This codes for CATDDRTSGRHQFF.

The V gene is TRBV5-1, the J gene TRBJ1-2; tentatively, D is TRBD1 (6 bases). The CDR3 is 15 amino acids. CDR1 and CDR2 (germline): SGHRS, YFSETQ. V was cut by 4 bases and J by 13 bases, with 26 bases left in between. The DNA of the CDR3 is TGCGCCAGCAGCCAAGCTGGACAGACCCCTAGAGGAGGCACCTTC. This encodes CASSQAGQTPRGGTF.

This chain joins TRBV27 and TRBJ1-5; 10 bases align to TRBD1. The length of the CDR3 is 16 residues. The germline gives CDR1 MNHEY, CDR2 SMNVEV (reference sequence). V lost 6 bases and J lost 11; bases outside the gene matches: 16. DNA for the CDR3: TGTGCCAGCAGAGGATTGGGACAGGGGATCACTTCAGCCCAGCATTTT. Translation gives CASRGLGQGITSAQHF.

The chain joins TRBV27 to TRBJ1-6; no clear D. The germline CDR1 and CDR2 sequences are MNHEY and SMNVEV (reference sequence). Trimming took 5 bases from V and 1 from J, leaving 15 bases between them. This CDR3 spans 17 amino acids. The CDR3 bases are TGTGCCAGCAGTCATTCGGTAGGGATGTCCTATAATTCACCCCTCCACTTT. It encodes CASSHSVGMSYNSPLHF.

The chain couples TRBV4-2 to TRBJ2-7; the match to TRBD2 covers 9 bases. The trim removed 3 bases at V and 2 bases at J, leaving 14 bases unmatched. Germline V gives CDR1 LGHNA, CDR2 YNFKEQ. The CDR3 runs 18 residues. The CDR3, as DNA: TGTGCCAGCAGCCAGGAGGGTAAAGGGCTAGCGGGGACCTACGAGCAGTACTTC. Protein sequence: CASSQEGKGLAGTYEQYF.

The chain links TRBV24-1 to TRBJ2-5; D call uncertain. The CDR3 contains 14 residues. Germline values: CDR1 KGHDR, CDR2 SFDVKD. Trimming took 3 bases from V and 3 from J, leaving 10 bases between them. The CDR3 coding sequence is TGTGCCACCAGTGATACCCGACCCGAAGAGACCCAGTACTTC. Protein product: CATSDTRPEETQYF.